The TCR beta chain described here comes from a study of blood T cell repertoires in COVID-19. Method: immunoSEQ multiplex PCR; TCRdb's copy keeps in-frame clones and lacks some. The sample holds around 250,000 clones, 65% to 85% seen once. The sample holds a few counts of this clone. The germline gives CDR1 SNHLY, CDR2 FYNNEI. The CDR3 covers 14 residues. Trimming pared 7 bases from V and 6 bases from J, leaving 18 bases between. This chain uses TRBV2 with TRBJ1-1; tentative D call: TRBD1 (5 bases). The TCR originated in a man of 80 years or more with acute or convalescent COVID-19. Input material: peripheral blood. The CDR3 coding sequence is TGTGCCAGCATCAGTCAGGGTCGGAGAGCTGAAGCTTTCTTT. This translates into CASISQGRRAEAFF. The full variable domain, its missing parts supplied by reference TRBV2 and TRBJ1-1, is EPEVTQTPSHQVTQMGQEVILRCVPISNHLYFYWYRQILGQKVEFLVSFYNNEISEKSEIFDDQFSVERPDGSNFTLKIRSTKLEDSAMYFCASISQGRRAEAFFGQGTRLTVV.